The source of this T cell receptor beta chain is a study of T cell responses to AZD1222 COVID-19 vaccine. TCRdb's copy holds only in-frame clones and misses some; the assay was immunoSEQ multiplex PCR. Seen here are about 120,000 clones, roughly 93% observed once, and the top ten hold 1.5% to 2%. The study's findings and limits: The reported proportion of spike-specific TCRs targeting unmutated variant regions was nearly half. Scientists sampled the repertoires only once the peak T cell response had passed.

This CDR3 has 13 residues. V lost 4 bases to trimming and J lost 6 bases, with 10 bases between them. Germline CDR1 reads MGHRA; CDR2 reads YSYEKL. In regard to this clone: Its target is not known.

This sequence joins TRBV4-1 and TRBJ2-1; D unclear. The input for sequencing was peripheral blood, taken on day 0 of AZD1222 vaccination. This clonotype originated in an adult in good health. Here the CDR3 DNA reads TGCGCCAGCAGCCTCCTTTACGGCAATGAGCAGTTCTTC. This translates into CASSLLYGNEQFF.